A single TCR beta chain is shown here with its context. The study ran its PCR with 60 Vbeta and 13 Jbeta primers. Assay: immunoSEQ multiplex PCR; the TCRdb copy retains only in-frame clones and omits some. Of some 140,000 clones in the sample, 76% were seen once. The trim removed 4 bases at V and 8 bases at J, leaving 7 bases unmatched. Looked up from germline, CDR1 is SGHRS and CDR2 is YFSETQ. The CDR3 is 13 amino acids. The sample is drawn from a study of cytomegalovirus exposure and HLA in healthy donors. The V call is TRBV5-1, the J call TRBJ1-2; the match to TRBD1 covers 8 bases. Sequencing input: PBMCs. This sequence was found in a man aged 40-50 years in good health and CMV-seronegative. CDR3 in amino acids: CASSPGQGRGYTF. CDR3 sequence (DNA): TGCGCCAGCAGCCCTGGACAGGGAAGAGGCTACACCTTC.